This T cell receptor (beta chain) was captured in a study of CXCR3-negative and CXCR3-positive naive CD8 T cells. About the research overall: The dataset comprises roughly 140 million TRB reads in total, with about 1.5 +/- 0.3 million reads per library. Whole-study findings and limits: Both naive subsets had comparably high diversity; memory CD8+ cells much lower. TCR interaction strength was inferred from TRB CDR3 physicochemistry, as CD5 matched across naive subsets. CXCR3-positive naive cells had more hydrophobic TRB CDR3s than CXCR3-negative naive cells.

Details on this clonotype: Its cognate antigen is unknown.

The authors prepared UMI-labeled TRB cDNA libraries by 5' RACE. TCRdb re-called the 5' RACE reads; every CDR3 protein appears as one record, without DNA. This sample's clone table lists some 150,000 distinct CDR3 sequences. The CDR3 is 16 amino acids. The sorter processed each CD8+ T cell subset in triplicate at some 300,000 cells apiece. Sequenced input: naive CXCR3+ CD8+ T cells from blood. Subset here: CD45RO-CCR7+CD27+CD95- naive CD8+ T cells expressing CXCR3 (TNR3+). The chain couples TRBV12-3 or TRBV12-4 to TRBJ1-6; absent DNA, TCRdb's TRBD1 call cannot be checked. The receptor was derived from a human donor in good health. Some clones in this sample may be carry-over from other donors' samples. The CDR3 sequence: CASSTRVTVYNSPLHF.